Sequencing of this T cell receptor beta chain was carried out in a study of blood T cell repertoires in COVID-19. Study background: There were acute and convalescent COVID-19 samples, and they came from the United States, Italy and Spain. From T cells, B-cell-depleted T cells, or PBMCs came the material, which was cDNA or gDNA.

Trimming took off 0 bases at V and 8 bases at J, with 19 bases between the two ends. This CDR3 is built from 16 residues. Germline loops: CDR1 SGHTA, CDR2 FQGNSA. Original handling: Reference gene primer amplification gave estimated nucleated cell counts. Repertoires were generated with immunoSEQ multiplex PCR, while TCRdb's copy carries only in-frame clones and drops some. The DNA was the basis for D and trimming; V, J and clone size are from that table. This sample has about 75,000 clones, with approximately 79% found just once. The receptor's source is an elderly woman with active or convalescent COVID-19. The chain recombines TRBV7-2 with TRBJ1-2; weak D call: TRBD1 (5 bases). The material sequenced was peripheral blood. CDR3 residues: CASSLAQGSRGRGYTF. CDR3 DNA: TGTGCCAGCAGCTTAGCGCAGGGCAGTCGTGGGCGCGGCTACACCTTC.